In this sample, the clone carrying this T cell receptor beta chain turned up once. Its cognate antigen is unknown. These data originate in a study of cytomegalovirus exposure and HLA in healthy donors. Study results and caveats: The investigators catalogued some 150 TCR beta chains as cytomegalovirus-associated.

CDR3 length: 12 residues. J was trimmed by 2 bases and V by 6 bases; bases with no gene match: 1. Germline lookup yields CDR1 MNHNS and CDR2 SASEGT. The PCR contained 60 Vbeta and 13 Jbeta primers. The table came from immunoSEQ multiplex PCR; TCRdb's copy has only in-frame clones and leaves some out. The top ten hold 2% to 2.5% of the sample, which has over 75,000 clones, about 68% seen once. The gene calls are TRBV6-1 and TRBJ2-7; 7 bases map to TRBD1. The material sequenced was PBMCs. The TCR sequence derives from a human donor in good health. The CDR3: CASSGTAYEQYF. CDR3 nucleotides: TGTGCCAGCAGCGGGACAGCCTACGAGCAGTACTTC.